The text below deals with one TCR beta chain. Its antigen remains unidentified. The germline gives CDR1 SGHTA, CDR2 FQGNSA. The CDR3 contains 16 residues. V lost 0 bases to trimming and J lost 3 bases; unmatched junction nucleotides: 6. The authors reverse transcribed all of the isolated RNA, so sequencing captured expressed TCRB transcripts. Libraries were prepared by immunoSEQ multiplex PCR; TCRdb keeps only in-frame clonotypes and omits some of them. The sample has about 340,000 clones; around 8% are singletons. The purity of all sorted populations exceeded 95%. The source of the sample is a study of beta chain features in type 1 diabetes. Across the study: Across all samples, roughly 98,000,000 sorted cells were examined. General observations from the study: Still unanswered here is whether HLA type influences TCRB rearrangement. TCRB CDR3s from Type 1 diabetes patients were moderately but significantly shorter in all four CD4+ subsets.

The material sequenced was central memory CD4+ T cells from blood. This clonotype originated in a woman between 18 and 29 years old in good health. V is TRBV7-2 and J is TRBJ2-3; TRBD2 aligns across 7 bases. CDR3: CASSLAATSRTDTQYF. The CDR3 DNA reads TGTGCCAGCAGCTTAGCCGCGACTAGCAGAACAGATACGCAGTATTTT.